This TCR beta chain was recorded in a study of T cell responses to AZD1222 COVID-19 vaccine. With 2 bases removed from V and 1 base from J, the gap between germline ends came to 9 bases. The CDR3 length is 14 residues. CDR1 and CDR2 from the germline V gene are SGHAT and FQNNGV. On this clone itself: Its antigen is not known.

General study findings and limits: There were repertoire samples only from the period after the peak T cell response.

Generated by immunoSEQ multiplex PCR, the TCRdb table keeps only in-frame clones and is missing some. This table has around 140,000 clones, approximately 91% appearing once. The chain employs TRBV11-2 and TRBJ2-7; D unclear. The sample in question was peripheral blood, obtained 28 days after the second AZD1222 dose. The receptor comes from an adult who received the AZD1222 COVID-19 vaccine. The CDR3 region is CASSLMGISYEQYF. CDR3 bases: TGTGCCAGCAGCTTAATGGGGATATCCTACGAGCAGTACTTC.